Listed below are T cell receptor beta chains from one sample, sequenced in a study of OX40 agonist ivuxolimab in advanced cancers. TCRdb's table, derived via immunoSEQ multiplex PCR, lists solely in-frame clones and lacks some. The sample consists of about 58,000 clones, around 84% of them appearing once. Sequenced here: CD4+ or CD8+ T cells sorted from blood, sampled in a trial of the OX40 agonist ivuxolimab. The receptors were gathered from an adult with an advanced solid tumor such as melanoma, head and neck, liver or kidney cancer. CDR3s include the opening cysteine and the closing phenylalanine or tryptophan. A D gene is named only where the DNA matches it firmly. Rows give clone size only sometimes, using once, few, many, or a class for an expanded clone.

V,length,D,size,J,DNA,CDR3
TRBV20-1,11,NA,NA,TRBJ1-2,TGCAGTGCTAGGGTGGCAGGCGGCTACACCTTC,CSARVAGGYTF
TRBV19,13,TRBD1,once,TRBJ1-2,TGTGCCAGTAGTTTGGGACAGCGCTATGGCTACACCTTC,CASSLGQRYGYTF
TRBV29-1,13,NA,NA,TRBJ1-2,TGCAGCGTTGATCTGGGGTTAGGGGATGGCTACACCTTC,CSVDLGLGDGYTF
TRBV2,15,NA,NA,TRBJ1-4,TGTGCCAGCAGTATACAGGGCCTATATAGTGAAAAACTGTTTTTT,CASSIQGLYSEKLFF
TRBV7-9,12,NA,few,TRBJ1-1,TGTGCCAGCAAACGCCCGAACACTGAAGCTTTCTTT,CASKRPNTEAFF
TRBV2,13,NA,NA,TRBJ2-1,TGTGCCAGCAGTGGGCAAGCCTACAATGAGCAGTTCTTC,CASSGQAYNEQFF
TRBV7-6,16,TRBD1,NA,TRBJ1-3,TGTGCCAGCAGCCCGCACAGGGGGAGGCCTGGAAACACCATATATTTT,CASSPHRGRPGNTIYF
TRBV14,13,NA,NA,TRBJ1-2,TGTGCCAGCAGCCGGAGCCAAAACTATGGCTACACCTTC,CASSRSQNYGYTF
TRBV7-9,16,NA,once,TRBJ1-1,TGTGCCAGCAGCTTGGTGGGGGACCCCCCAAACACTGAAGCTTTCTTT,CASSLVGDPPNTEAFF
TRBV30,15,NA,NA,TRBJ1-2,TGTGCCTGGAGTGGTATGTGGGGATCAAACTATGGCTACACCTTC,CAWSGMWGSNYGYTF
TRBV7-8,16,NA,NA,TRBJ1-5,TGTGCCAGCAGCTTAGGTAGTCAGGGGTCAGATCAGCCCCAGCATTTT,CASSLGSQGSDQPQHF
TRBV18,13,NA,NA,TRBJ1-2,TGTGCCAGCTCTCCGACAGATAACTATGGCTACACCTTC,CASSPTDNYGYTF
TRBV27,12,NA,NA,TRBJ2-7,TGTGCCAAAGGGGGGCGGAACTACGAGCAGTACTTC,CAKGGRNYEQYF
TRBV5-1,17,TRBD2,NA,TRBJ2-3,TGCGCCAGCAGCCCCAGACTAGCGGGCCGAGCCACAGATACGCAGTATTTT,CASSPRLAGRATDTQYF
TRBV4-1,16,NA,NA,TRBJ1-4,TGCGCCAGCAGCCCCTGGACAGACCCAACTAATGAAAAACTGTTTTTT,CASSPWTDPTNEKLFF
TRBV9,14,NA,NA,TRBJ1-5,TGTGCCAGCAGCGTAGGGGTTGGCGGTCAGCCCCAGCATTTT,CASSVGVGGQPQHF
TRBV19,17,NA,few,TRBJ1-1,TGTGCCAGTAGTATCCGAGGACGTTCAGGACGGGTCCCTGAAGCTTTCTTT,CASSIRGRSGRVPEAFF
TRBV18,12,NA,NA,TRBJ1-1,TGTGCCAGCTCACCGCGGAACACTGAAGCTTTCTTT,CASSPRNTEAFF
TRBV9,15,NA,NA,TRBJ2-1,TGTGCCAGCAGCGCGGACAGTGGGGGCTACAATGAGCAGTTCTTC,CASSADSGGYNEQFF
TRBV27,13,NA,NA,TRBJ2-5,TGTGCCAGCCGTTCGGGGAGGCAAGAGACCCAGTACTTC,CASRSGRQETQYF
TRBV9,13,TRBD2,NA,TRBJ2-5,TGTGCCAGCAGCGTAGTTGGGGGGGGGACCCAGTACTTC,CASSVVGGGTQYF
TRBV5-1,14,TRBD1,NA,TRBJ2-5,TGCGCCAGCAGCCCGCAGGGGGTCCGAGAGACCCAGTACTTC,CASSPQGVRETQYF
TRBV27,16,NA,NA,TRBJ2-1,TGTGCCAGCAGTTTATTGGGCAGGAGCTCCTACAATGAGCAGTTCTTC,CASSLLGRSSYNEQFF